This T cell receptor (beta chain) was identified during a study of blood T cell repertoires in COVID-19. Trimming shortened V by 4 bases and J by 6 bases, and 12 bases separated the two germline ends. The CDR3 has 14 amino acids. Germline CDR1 and CDR2: KGHDR and SFDVKD. Sequenced by immunoSEQ multiplex PCR; TCRdb stores in-frame clones only, minus some. The sample yields 100,000 or so clones, roughly 80% seen once. The chain is built from TRBV24-1 and TRBJ2-1; perhaps TRBD1 as D (5 bases). Sequenced sample: peripheral blood. The sequence came from a woman between 65 and 79 years old with acute or convalescent COVID-19. CDR3 protein: CATSDPRQINEQFF. As DNA, the CDR3 is TGTGCCACCAGTGACCCGAGACAGATCAATGAGCAGTTCTTC.